This entry lists 9 T cell receptor beta chains sequenced from one sample in a study of blood T cell repertoires in COVID-19. Sequencing was performed with immunoSEQ multiplex PCR; in TCRdb, only in-frame clones are kept and a portion is missing. Of tens of thousands of clones in the sample, over 70% were seen once. Sequenced: peripheral blood. These receptors came from a human donor in a cohort sampled during active COVID-19.

This chain uses TRBV28 with TRBJ1-4; the match to TRBD1 covers 8 bases. This CDR3 is built from 20 residues. Germline CDR1 MDHEN, CDR2 SYDVKM. Trimming removed 5 bases from V and 6 bases from J; junction bases left unmatched: 23. Written as DNA, the CDR3 is TGTGCCAGCAGTCTATTACGCGGAGGAGGGACAGGCCTGAGGCATGAAAAACTGTTTTTT. Its protein product is CASSLLRGGGTGLRHEKLFF.

The chain combines TRBV7-9 with TRBJ2-1; 12 bases fit TRBD1. The CDR3 consists of 15 residues. J lost 9 bases, V lost 5 bases, and 8 bases had no gene match. The germline CDR1 and CDR2 sequences are SEHNR and FQNEAQ (reference sequence). As DNA, the CDR3 is TGTGCCAGCAGCAACCGGGACAGGGGGCGCATTGAGCAGTTCTTC. Its protein is CASSNRDRGRIEQFF.

This chain connects TRBV30 to TRBJ1-1, with TRBD1 matching 7 bases. The CDR3 contains 13 residues. The V and J ends lost 4 bases and 5 bases, in that order; junction bases with no gene match: 7. In germline, CDR1 is GTSNPN, CDR2 SVGIG (reference sequence). CDR3 amino acids: CAWKTGSMTEAFF. CDR3 sequence (DNA): TGTGCCTGGAAGACAGGGAGTATGACTGAAGCTTTCTTT.

The rearrangement links TRBV11-2 to TRBJ2-3; 9 nucleotides match TRBD2. V dropped 5 bases and J dropped 0; count of bases not matched to a gene: 6. Germline V gene data show CDR1 as SGHAT and CDR2 as FQNNGV. This CDR3 comprises 16 residues. The CDR3 reads CASSRLSGSSTDTQYF. As DNA, the CDR3 is TGTGCCAGCAGCCGACTTAGCGGGAGTAGCACAGATACGCAGTATTTT.

The CDR3 protein is CSVASSEGAEAFF. Here the CDR3 DNA reads TGCAGCGTTGCAAGTAGTGAGGGGGCTGAAGCTTTCTTT. The rearrangement links TRBV29-1 to TRBJ1-1; D is possibly TRBD1 (6 bases). Germline loops: CDR1 SQVTM, CDR2 ANQGSEA. Trimming took 4 bases from V and 6 from J, leaving 15 bases between them. This CDR3 has 13 residues.

V and J are TRBV5-1 and TRBJ2-1; no reliable D call. The CDR3 is made up of 16 amino acids. V lost 0 bases and J lost 5, with 15 bases in between. Germline CDR1 and CDR2: SGHRS and YFSETQ. This chain's CDR3 is CASSLVSGLYDNEQFF. CDR3 nucleotides: TGCGCCAGCAGCTTGGTTTCCGGGTTATATGACAATGAGCAGTTCTTC.

This chain joins TRBV6-2 or TRBV6-3 and TRBJ2-1, with TRBD1 matching over 9 bases. The CDR3 has 17 amino acids. Losses at the gene ends were 2 bases for V and 3 bases for J; bases not matched to a gene: 8. CDR1 is MNHEY, CDR2 SVGEGT, per germline. The CDR3 here is CASSYPQGAPIYNEQFF. The DNA of the CDR3 is TGTGCCAGCAGTTACCCACAGGGGGCTCCTATCTACAATGAGCAGTTCTTC.

The chain recombines TRBV4-1 with TRBJ1-2; TRBD1 is a possible D gene (6 bases). The germline V gene has CDR1 MGHRA and CDR2 YSYEKL. This CDR3 has 13 amino acids. The V end lost 1 base, the J end lost 3 bases, and 6 bases lay between the germline ends. CDR3 nucleotides: TGCGCCAGCAGCCAAGGGACAGACTATGGCTACACCTTC. This gives the protein CASSQGTDYGYTF.

This chain joins TRBV7-2 and TRBJ2-7; 10 nucleotides match TRBD2. This CDR3 region has 14 residues. Looked up from germline, CDR1 is SGHTA and CDR2 is FQGNSA. V shed 2 bases, J shed 4 bases, and the junction held 2 bases outside the gene matches. The CDR3 protein is CASSLLAGAYEQYF. The CDR3 DNA reads as TGTGCCAGCAGCTTACTAGCGGGGGCATACGAGCAGTACTTC.